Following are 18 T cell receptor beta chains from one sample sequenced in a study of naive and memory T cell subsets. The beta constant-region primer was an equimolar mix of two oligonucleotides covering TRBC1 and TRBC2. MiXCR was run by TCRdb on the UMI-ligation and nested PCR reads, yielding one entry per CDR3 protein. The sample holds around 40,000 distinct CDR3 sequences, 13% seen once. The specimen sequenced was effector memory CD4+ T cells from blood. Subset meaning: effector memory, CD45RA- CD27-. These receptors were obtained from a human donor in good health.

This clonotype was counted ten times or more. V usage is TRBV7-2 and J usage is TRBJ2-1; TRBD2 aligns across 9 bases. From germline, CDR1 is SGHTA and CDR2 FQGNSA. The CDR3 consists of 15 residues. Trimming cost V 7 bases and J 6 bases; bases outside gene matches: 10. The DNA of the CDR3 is TGTGCCAGCATCCGCGGAGGGACTAGCCTCAATGAGCAGTTCTTC. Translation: CASIRGGTSLNEQFF.

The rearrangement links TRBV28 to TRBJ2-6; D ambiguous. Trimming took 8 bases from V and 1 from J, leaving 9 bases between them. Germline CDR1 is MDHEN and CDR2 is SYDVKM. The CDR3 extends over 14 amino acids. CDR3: CASYSESGANVLTF. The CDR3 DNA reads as TGTGCCAGCTACAGCGAATCTGGGGCCAACGTCCTGACTTTC. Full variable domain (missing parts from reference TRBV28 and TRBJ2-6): DVKVTQSSRYLVKRTGEKVFLECVQDMDHENMFWYRQDPGLGLRLIYFSYDVKMKEKGDIPEGYSVSREKKERFSLILESASTNQTSMYLCASYSESGANVLTFGAGSRLTVL.

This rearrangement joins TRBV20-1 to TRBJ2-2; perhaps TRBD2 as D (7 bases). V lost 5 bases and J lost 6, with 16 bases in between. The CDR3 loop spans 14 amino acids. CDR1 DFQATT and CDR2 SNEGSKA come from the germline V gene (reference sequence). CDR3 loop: CSARRGGEAGELFF. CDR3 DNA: TGCAGTGCTCGAAGGGGGGGTGAGGCCGGGGAGCTGTTTTTT.

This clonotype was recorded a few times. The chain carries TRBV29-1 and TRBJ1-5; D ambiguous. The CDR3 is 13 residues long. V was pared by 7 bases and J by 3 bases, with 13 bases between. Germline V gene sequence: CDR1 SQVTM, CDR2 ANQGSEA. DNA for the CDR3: TGCAGCGCTAGGGAGGAACTCAATCAGCCCCAGCATTTT. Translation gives CSAREELNQPQHF.

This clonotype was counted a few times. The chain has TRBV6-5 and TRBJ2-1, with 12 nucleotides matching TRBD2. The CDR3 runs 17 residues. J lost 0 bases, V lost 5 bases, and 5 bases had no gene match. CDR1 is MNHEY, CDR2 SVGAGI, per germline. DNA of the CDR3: TGTGCCAGCAGTACTCGGACTAGCGGGGTCTCCTACAATGAGCAGTTCTTC. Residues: CASSTRTSGVSYNEQFF.

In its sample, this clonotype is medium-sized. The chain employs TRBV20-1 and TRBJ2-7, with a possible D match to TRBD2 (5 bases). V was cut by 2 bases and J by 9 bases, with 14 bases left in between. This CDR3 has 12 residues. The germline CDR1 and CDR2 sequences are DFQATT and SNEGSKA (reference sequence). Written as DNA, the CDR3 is TGCAGTGCTAGATTCTCGGAGGCGGGGCAGTACTTC. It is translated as CSARFSEAGQYF.

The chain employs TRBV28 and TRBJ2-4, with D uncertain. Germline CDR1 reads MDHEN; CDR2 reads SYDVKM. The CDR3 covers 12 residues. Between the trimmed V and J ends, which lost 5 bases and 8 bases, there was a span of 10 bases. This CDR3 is CASSVLEDIQYF. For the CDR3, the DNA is TGTGCCAGCAGTGTACTTGAAGACATTCAGTACTTC.

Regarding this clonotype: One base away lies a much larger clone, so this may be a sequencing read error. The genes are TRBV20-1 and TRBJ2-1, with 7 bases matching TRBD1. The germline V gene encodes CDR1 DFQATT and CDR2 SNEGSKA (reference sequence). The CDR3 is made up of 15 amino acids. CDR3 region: CSALDRVVGYNEKFF. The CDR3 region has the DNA TGCAGTGCTTTAGACAGGGTAGTAGGATACAATGAGAAGTTCTTC.

CDR3 sequence reads: CASSLVDTRMNTEAFF. As DNA, the CDR3 is TGCGCCAGCAGCTTGGTGGACACCCGTATGAACACTGAAGCTTTCTTT. The chain employs TRBV5-1 and TRBJ1-1; possibly TRBD1 for D (5 bases). Trimming cost V 0 bases and J 0 bases, with 12 bases left between them. This CDR3 is built from 16 residues. Looked up from germline, CDR1 is SGHRS and CDR2 is YFSETQ.

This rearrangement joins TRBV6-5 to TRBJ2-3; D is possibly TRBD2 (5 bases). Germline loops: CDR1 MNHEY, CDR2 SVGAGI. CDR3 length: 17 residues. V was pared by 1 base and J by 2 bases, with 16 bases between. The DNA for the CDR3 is TGTGCCAGCAGTTACTTTAGGGCTAGCCGCCTCACAGATACGCAGTATTTT. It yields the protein CASSYFRASRLTDTQYF.

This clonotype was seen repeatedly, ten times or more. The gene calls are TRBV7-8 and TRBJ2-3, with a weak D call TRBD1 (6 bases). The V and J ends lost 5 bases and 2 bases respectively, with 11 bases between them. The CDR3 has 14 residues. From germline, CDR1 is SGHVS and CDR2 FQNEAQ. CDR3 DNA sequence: TGTGCCAGCAGCCACAGGGATTTCACAGATACGCAGTATTTT. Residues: CASSHRDFTDTQYF.

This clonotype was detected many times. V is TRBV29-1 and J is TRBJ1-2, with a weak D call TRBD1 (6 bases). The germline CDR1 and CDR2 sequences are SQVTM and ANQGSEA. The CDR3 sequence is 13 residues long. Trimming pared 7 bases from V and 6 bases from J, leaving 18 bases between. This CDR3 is CSGTSGHPDGYTF. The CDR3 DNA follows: TGCAGCGGTACATCGGGACATCCTGATGGCTACACCTTC.

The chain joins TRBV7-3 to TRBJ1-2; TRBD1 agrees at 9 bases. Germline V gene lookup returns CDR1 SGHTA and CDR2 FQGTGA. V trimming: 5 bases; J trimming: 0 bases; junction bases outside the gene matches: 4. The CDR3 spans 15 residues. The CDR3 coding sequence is TGTGCCAGCAGCCCCGGACAGGGGCCTAACTATGGCTACACCTTC. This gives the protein CASSPGQGPNYGYTF.

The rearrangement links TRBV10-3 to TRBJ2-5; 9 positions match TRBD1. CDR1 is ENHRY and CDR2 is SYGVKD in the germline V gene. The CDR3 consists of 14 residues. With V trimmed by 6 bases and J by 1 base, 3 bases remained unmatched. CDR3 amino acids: CAIRKTGGQETQYF. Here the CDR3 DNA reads TGTGCCATCAGGAAGACAGGGGGCCAAGAGACCCAGTACTTC.

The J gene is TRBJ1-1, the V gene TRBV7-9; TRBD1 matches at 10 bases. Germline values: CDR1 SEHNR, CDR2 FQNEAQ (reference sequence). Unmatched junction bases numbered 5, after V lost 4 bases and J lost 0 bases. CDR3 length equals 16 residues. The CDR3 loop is CASSSGQGRLNTEAFF. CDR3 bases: TGTGCCAGCAGCTCGGGACAGGGGAGACTGAACACTGAAGCTTTCTTT.

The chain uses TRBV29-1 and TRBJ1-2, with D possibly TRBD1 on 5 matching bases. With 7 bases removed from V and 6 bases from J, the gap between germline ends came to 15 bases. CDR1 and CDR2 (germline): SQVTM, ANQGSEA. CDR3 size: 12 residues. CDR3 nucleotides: TGCAGCGGGGGTGGGGCTCGACATGGCTACACCTTC. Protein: CSGGGARHGYTF.

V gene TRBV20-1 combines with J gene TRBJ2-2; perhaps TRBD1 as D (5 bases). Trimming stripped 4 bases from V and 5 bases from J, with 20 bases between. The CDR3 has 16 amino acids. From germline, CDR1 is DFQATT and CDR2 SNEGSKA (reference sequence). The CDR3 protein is CSAKGHTMTETGELFF. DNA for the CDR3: TGCAGTGCTAAAGGACATACTATGACGGAGACCGGGGAGCTGTTTTTT.

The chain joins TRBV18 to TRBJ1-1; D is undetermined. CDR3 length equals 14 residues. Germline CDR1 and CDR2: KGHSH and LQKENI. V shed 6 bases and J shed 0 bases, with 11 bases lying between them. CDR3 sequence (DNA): TGTGCCAGCTCGTTTGTAGGGCTGAACACTGAAGCTTTCTTT. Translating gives CASSFVGLNTEAFF. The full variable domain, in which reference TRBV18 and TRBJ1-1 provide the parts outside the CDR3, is NAGVMQNPRHLVRRRGQEARLRCSPMKGHSHVYWYRQLPEEGLKFMVYLQKENIIDESGMPKERFSAEFPKEGPSILRIQQVVRGDSAAYFCASSFVGLNTEAFFGQGTRLTVV.